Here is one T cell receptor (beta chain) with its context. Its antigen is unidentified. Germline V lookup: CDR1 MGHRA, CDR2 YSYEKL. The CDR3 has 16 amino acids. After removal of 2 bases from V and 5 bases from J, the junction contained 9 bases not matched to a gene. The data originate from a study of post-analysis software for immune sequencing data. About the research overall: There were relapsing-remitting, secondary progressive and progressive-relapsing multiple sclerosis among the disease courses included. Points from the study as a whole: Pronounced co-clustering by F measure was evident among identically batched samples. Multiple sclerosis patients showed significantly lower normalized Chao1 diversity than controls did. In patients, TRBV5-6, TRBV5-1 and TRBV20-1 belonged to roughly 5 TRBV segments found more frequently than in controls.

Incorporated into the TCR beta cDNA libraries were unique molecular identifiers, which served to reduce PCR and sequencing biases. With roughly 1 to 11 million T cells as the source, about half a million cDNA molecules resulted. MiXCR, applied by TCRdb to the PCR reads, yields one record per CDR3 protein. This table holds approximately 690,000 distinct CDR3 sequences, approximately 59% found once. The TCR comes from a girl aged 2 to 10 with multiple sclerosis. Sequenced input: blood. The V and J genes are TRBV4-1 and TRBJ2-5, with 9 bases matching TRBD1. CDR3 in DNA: TGCGCCAGCAGCCAAACACAGGGGGCGCGGGGGGAGACCCAGTACTTC. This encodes CASSQTQGARGETQYF.